These 20 T cell receptor beta chains were sequenced from one sample in a study of blood T cell repertoires in COVID-19. Measured with immunoSEQ multiplex PCR; TCRdb has only the in-frame clones, and not every one. The sample holds 350,000 or so clones, around nine tenths seen once. Sequenced input: PBMCs or T cells enriched from blood (not recorded which). The receptors were sampled from a woman aged 25 to 45 who had been exposed to COVID-19.

The gene calls are TRBV7-9 and TRBJ2-1; 8 bases fit TRBD2. CDR1 is SEHNR and CDR2 is FQNEAQ in the germline V gene (reference sequence). J was trimmed by 4 bases and V by 5 bases; bases with no gene match: 7. The CDR3 extends over 15 amino acids. In DNA, the CDR3 is TGTGCCAGCAGCCCACCGGGACTAGATTACAATGAGCAGTTCTTC. Translated, it gives CASSPPGLDYNEQFF.

As for this clone: This specimen includes other DNA sequences encoding the same CDR3. The chain has TRBV7-9 and TRBJ1-2, with a weak D call TRBD1 (6 bases). CDR3 length equals 12 residues. Deletions cut 6 bases from V and 4 bases from J, with 9 bases between. Per germline, CDR1 SEHNR and CDR2 FQNEAQ (reference sequence). CDR3 loop: CASSLDSYGYTF. The CDR3 DNA follows: TGTGCCAGCAGTCTGGACAGCTATGGCTACACCTTC.

For the CDR3, the DNA is TGTGCCAGCAGCCTAGTCTTCTCTGGAAACACCATATATTTT. Amino acid sequence: CASSLVFSGNTIYF. The V gene is TRBV11-2, the J gene TRBJ1-3; no reliable D call. The CDR3 is 14 amino acids. V lost 5 bases and J 0 bases, leaving 8 bases between the germline ends. Germline V gives CDR1 SGHAT, CDR2 FQNNGV.

In this sample, this clone turned up a few times. V and J are TRBV15 and TRBJ2-7, with D uncertain. The CDR3 has 13 amino acids. V was trimmed by 3 bases and J by 0 bases, leaving 6 bases between them. The germline V gene has CDR1 LNHNV and CDR2 YYDKDF (reference sequence). CDR3 bases: TGTGCCACCAGCAGCGTCCTCTCCTACGAGCAGTACTTC. Its protein is CATSSVLSYEQYF.

The chain carries TRBV24-1 and TRBJ2-1; 11 bases are a match to TRBD1. In germline, CDR1 is KGHDR, CDR2 SFDVKD. The CDR3 consists of 14 residues. V was pared by 6 bases and J by 7 bases, with 4 bases of the junction left unmatched. The CDR3 here is CATSRDRGMNEQFF. The DNA of the CDR3 is TGTGCCACCAGTCGGGACAGGGGGATGAATGAGCAGTTCTTC.

In this sample, this clone turned up once. This chain joins TRBV2 and TRBJ1-1, with a weak D call TRBD1 (5 bases). The V gene's germline CDR1 is SNHLY and CDR2 FYNNEI. This CDR3 contains 14 residues. The V and J ends lost 3 bases and 3 bases respectively, with 11 bases between them. The CDR3 DNA reads as TGTGCCAGCAGTGACAGACAGAAATACACTGAAGCTTTCTTT. It specifies CASSDRQKYTEAFF.

The chain combines TRBV6-5 with TRBJ2-1, with 8 bases lining up with TRBD2. This CDR3 is built from 16 residues. Germline trimming cut 1 base from V and 4 bases from J; bases unmatched to any gene: 6. The germline V gene has CDR1 MNHEY and CDR2 SVGAGI. Written as DNA, the CDR3 is TGTGCCAGCAGTTACTTTGCTAGCGGGTATTACAATGAGCAGTTCTTC. Amino acids: CASSYFASGYYNEQFF.

V is TRBV5-1 and J is TRBJ2-2, with a possible D match to TRBD1 (5 bases). Germline V gene data show CDR1 as SGHRS and CDR2 as YFSETQ. The germline V and J ends were trimmed by 0 bases and 5 bases, with 11 bases remaining between them. This CDR3 comprises 15 residues. In nucleotides, the CDR3 is TGCGCCAGCAGCTTGGGACAGCCGGGTACCGGGGAGCTGTTTTTT. This codes for CASSLGQPGTGELFF. Full variable domain (missing parts from reference TRBV5-1 and TRBJ2-2): KAGVTQTPRYLIKTRGQQVTLSCSPISGHRSVSWYQQTPGQGLQFLFEYFSETQRNKGNFPGRFSGRQFSNSRSEMNVSTLELGDSALYLCASSLGQPGTGELFFGEGSRLTVL.

The rearrangement joins TRBV6-5 to TRBJ1-1; perhaps TRBD1 as D (5 bases). CDR3 length: 16 residues. V dropped 2 bases and J dropped 2 bases, with 15 bases sitting between them. In germline, CDR1 is MNHEY, CDR2 SVGAGI. CDR3 sequence (DNA): TGTGCCAGCAGTTACACACCGGGACTCCGAAACACTGAAGCTTTCTTT. This encodes CASSYTPGLRNTEAFF.

The chain employs TRBV10-1 and TRBJ1-1; D call uncertain. The germline CDR1 and CDR2 sequences are WNHNN and SYGVQD (reference sequence). The CDR3 loop spans 12 amino acids. Trimming left V 11 bases short and J 3 bases short, with 13 bases between. The DNA for the CDR3 is TGCGCCGGAGGCGGCGGGTACACTGAAGCTTTCTTT. Amino acids: CAGGGGYTEAFF.

This rearrangement joins TRBV9 to TRBJ1-3; 12 positions agree with TRBD1. CDR3 length: 18 amino acids. Germline-derived CDR1 and CDR2 are SGDLS and YYNGEE. With 0 bases clipped from V and 8 bases from J, the junction kept 12 bases outside the gene matches. CDR3 DNA: TGTGCCAGCAGCGTAGCTGTTGGACCGGGACAGGGGGCTTACACCATATATTTT. Translation gives CASSVAVGPGQGAYTIYF.

The gene calls are TRBV7-8 and TRBJ1-5; the match to TRBD1 covers 8 bases. The CDR3 is 17 amino acids. Germline lookup yields CDR1 SGHVS and CDR2 FQNEAQ. With V trimmed by 1 base and J by 3 bases, 8 bases remained unmatched. The CDR3 loop reads CASSLGKTGVLNQPQHF. The CDR3 nucleotides are TGTGCCAGCAGCTTAGGCAAGACAGGGGTTCTCAATCAGCCCCAGCATTTT.

The chain is built from TRBV18 and TRBJ1-5; 9 nucleotides align to TRBD1. Germline CDR1 reads KGHSH; CDR2 reads LQKENI. The CDR3 sequence is 14 residues long. With V trimmed by 2 bases and J by 6 bases, 2 bases remained unmatched. The CDR3 loop reads CASSPDRGTQPQHF. CDR3 DNA sequence: TGTGCCAGCTCACCAGACAGGGGGACTCAGCCCCAGCATTTT.

About this clone: The sample holds other DNA sequences that translate to the same CDR3. The chain has TRBV19 and TRBJ1-2; 9 bases match TRBD1. Germline assignment: CDR1 LNHDA and CDR2 SQIVND (reference sequence). The V and J ends lost 5 bases and 7 bases, in that order; junction bases with no gene match: 5. CDR3 length equals 13 residues. CDR3 bases: TGTGCCAGTAGTCCGGGACAGGGAGGTGGCTACACCTTC. Residues: CASSPGQGGGYTF.

The rearrangement uses TRBV11-2 and TRBJ1-6, with D tentatively TRBD1 (5 bases). This CDR3 is 15 amino acids long. V gave up 0 bases and J gave up 8 bases, with 11 bases separating them. Germline V gene lookup returns CDR1 SGHAT and CDR2 FQNNGV. CDR3 region: CASSLEAGKHSPLHF. In nucleotides, the CDR3 is TGTGCCAGCAGCTTAGAGGCAGGGAAGCATTCACCCCTCCACTTT.

The rearrangement links TRBV6-5 to TRBJ2-5; 7 positions agree with TRBD2. The CDR3 consists of 15 residues. V shed 6 bases, J shed 3 bases, and the junction held 10 bases outside the gene matches. Germline CDR1 and CDR2: MNHEY and SVGAGI. CDR3 DNA sequence: TGTGCCAGCAGCTCAGCGGGCGCGGGGGAAGAGACCCAGTACTTC. Encoded protein: CASSSAGAGEETQYF.

The chain combines TRBV3-1 (or the pseudogene TRBV3-2) with TRBJ1-4; D not resolved. In germline, CDR1 is LGHDT, CDR2 YNNKEL (reference sequence). Deletions cut 6 bases from V and 0 bases from J, with 8 bases between. The CDR3 covers 14 residues. CDR3 loop: CASSLRSTNEKLFF. For the CDR3, the DNA is TGTGCCAGCAGTCTGCGTTCAACTAATGAAAAACTGTTTTTT.

The chain combines TRBV28 with TRBJ1-5; 10 bases match TRBD1. V dropped 8 bases and J dropped 5; count of bases not matched to a gene: 12. Germline assignment: CDR1 MDHEN and CDR2 SYDVKM. The CDR3 length is 16 residues. The CDR3 sequence: CASSRLGTGVDQPQHF. CDR3 coding DNA: TGTGCCAGCTCGAGACTCGGGACAGGGGTCGATCAGCCCCAGCATTTT.

The chain is built from TRBV5-1 and TRBJ2-7; no clear D. The CDR3 covers 12 residues. Germline CDR1 is SGHRS and CDR2 is YFSETQ. Between the trimmed V and J ends, which lost 5 bases and 5 bases, there was a span of 11 bases. The CDR3 loop is CASRWAGDEQYF. CDR3 nucleotide sequence: TGCGCCAGCAGGTGGGCTGGCGACGAGCAGTACTTC.

The chain uses TRBV6-1 and TRBJ1-3; TRBD1 aligns across 9 bases. CDR3 length equals 17 residues. Germline V gene sequence: CDR1 MNHNS, CDR2 SASEGT. J was trimmed by 0 bases and V by 1 base; bases with no gene match: 4. CDR3 DNA sequence: TGTGCCAGCAGTGAAGACAGGGGGCGAACCTCTGGAAACACCATATATTTT. Translating gives CASSEDRGRTSGNTIYF.